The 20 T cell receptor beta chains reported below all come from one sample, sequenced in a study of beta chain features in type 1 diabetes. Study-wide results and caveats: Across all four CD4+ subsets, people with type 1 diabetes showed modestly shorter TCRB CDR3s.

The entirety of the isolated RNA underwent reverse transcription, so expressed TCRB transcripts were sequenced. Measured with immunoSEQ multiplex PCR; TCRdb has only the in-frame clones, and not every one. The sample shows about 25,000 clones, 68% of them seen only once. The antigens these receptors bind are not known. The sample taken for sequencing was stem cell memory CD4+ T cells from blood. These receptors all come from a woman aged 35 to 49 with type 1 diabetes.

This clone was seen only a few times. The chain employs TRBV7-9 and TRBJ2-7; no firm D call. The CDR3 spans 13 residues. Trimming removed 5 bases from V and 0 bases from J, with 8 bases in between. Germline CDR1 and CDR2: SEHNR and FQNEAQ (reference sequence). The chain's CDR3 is CASSGPGSYEQYF. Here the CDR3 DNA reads TGTGCCAGCAGCGGCCCGGGCTCCTACGAGCAGTACTTC.

CDR3 nucleotide sequence: TGCGCCAGCAGCTTGGATCCGGGGGGGCAGGACGAGCAGTACTTC. It specifies CASSLDPGGQDEQYF. V is TRBV5-1 and J is TRBJ2-7; 8 positions match TRBD2. The CDR3 contains 15 residues. Germline V gene data show CDR1 as SGHRS and CDR2 as YFSETQ. V was pared by 0 bases and J by 5 bases, with 7 bases of the junction left unmatched. The full variable domain, rest sourced from reference TRBV5-1 and TRBJ2-7, is KAGVTQTPRYLIKTRGQQVTLSCSPISGHRSVSWYQQTPGQGLQFLFEYFSETQRNKGNFPGRFSGRQFSNSRSEMNVSTLELGDSALYLCASSLDPGGQDEQYFGPGTRLTVT.

The CDR3 spells CASSLFSGGRGELFF. The CDR3 DNA reads as TGTGCCAGCAGCTTGTTTTCAGGTGGCCGCGGGGAGCTGTTTTTT. The chain is built from TRBV5-4 and TRBJ2-2; D is unclear. From germline, CDR1 is SGHNT and CDR2 YYREEE (reference sequence). This CDR3 has 15 amino acids. Trimming took off 1 base at V and 7 bases at J, with 14 bases between the two ends.

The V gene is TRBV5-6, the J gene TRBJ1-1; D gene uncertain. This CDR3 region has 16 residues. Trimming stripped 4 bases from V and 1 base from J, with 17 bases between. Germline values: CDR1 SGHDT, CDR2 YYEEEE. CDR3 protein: CASSRQPGSGNTEAFF. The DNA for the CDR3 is TGTGCCAGCAGCAGACAACCGGGGTCTGGGAACACTGAAGCTTTCTTT.

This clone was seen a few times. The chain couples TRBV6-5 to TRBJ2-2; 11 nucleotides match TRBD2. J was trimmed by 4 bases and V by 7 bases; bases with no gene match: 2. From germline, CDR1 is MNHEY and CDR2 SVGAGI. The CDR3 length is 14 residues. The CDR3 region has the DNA TGTGCCAGCACCCTAGCGGGGGGCACCGGGGAGCTGTTTTTT. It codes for CASTLAGGTGELFF.

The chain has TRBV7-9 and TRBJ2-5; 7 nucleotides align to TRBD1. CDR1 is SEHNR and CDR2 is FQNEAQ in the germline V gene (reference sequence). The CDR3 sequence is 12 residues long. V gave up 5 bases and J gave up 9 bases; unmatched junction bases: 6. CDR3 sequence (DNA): TGTGCCAGCAGCACCCGTGGACAGGCCCAGTACTTC. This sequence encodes CASSTRGQAQYF.

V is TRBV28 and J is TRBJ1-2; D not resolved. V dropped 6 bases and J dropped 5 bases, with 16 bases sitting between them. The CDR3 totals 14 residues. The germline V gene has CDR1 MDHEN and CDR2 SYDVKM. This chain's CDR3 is CASRGSRSPYGYTF. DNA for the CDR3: TGTGCCAGCAGAGGAAGCAGGTCTCCTTATGGCTACACCTTC.

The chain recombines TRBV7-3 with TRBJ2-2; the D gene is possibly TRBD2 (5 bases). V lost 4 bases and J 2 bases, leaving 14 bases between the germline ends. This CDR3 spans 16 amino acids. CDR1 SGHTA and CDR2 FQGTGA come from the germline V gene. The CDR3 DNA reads TGTGCCAGCAGCTCGATGGCTAGCACTAACACCGGGGAGCTGTTTTTT. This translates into CASSSMASTNTGELFF.

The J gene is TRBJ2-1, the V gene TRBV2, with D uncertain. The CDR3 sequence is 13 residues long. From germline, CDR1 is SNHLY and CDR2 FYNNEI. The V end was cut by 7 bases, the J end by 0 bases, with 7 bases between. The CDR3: CASMRSSYNEQFF. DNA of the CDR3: TGTGCCAGCATGAGAAGCTCCTACAATGAGCAGTTCTTC.

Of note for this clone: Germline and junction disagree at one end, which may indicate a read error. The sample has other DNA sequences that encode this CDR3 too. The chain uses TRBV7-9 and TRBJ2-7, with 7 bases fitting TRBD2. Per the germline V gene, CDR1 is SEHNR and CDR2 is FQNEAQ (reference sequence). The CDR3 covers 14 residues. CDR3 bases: TGCGCCAGCAGCCTCGGGGGAGGGCGGCGGGAGCAGTACTTC. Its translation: CASSLGGGRREQYF.

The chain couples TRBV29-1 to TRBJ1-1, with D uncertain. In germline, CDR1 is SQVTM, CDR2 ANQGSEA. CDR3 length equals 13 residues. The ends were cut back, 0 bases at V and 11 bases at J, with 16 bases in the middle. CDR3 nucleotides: TGCAGCGTTGAAGATCTTGTAAACCGGGATGCTTTCTTT. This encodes CSVEDLVNRDAFF.

The CDR3 spells CASSYYPQGGETQYF. As DNA, the CDR3 is TGTGCCAGCAGTTACTACCCACAGGGTGGAGAGACCCAGTACTTC. V is TRBV6-5 and J is TRBJ2-5, with a possible D match to TRBD1 (6 bases). Germline assignment: CDR1 MNHEY and CDR2 SVGAGI. The V end lost 1 base, the J end lost 4 bases, and 13 bases lay between the germline ends. The CDR3 contains 15 residues.

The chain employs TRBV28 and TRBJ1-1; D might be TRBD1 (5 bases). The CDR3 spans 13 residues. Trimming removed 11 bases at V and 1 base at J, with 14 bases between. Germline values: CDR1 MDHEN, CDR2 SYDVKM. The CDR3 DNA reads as TGTGCCTCCGGGGGGTCGGGGAACACTGAAGCTTTCTTT. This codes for CASGGSGNTEAFF.

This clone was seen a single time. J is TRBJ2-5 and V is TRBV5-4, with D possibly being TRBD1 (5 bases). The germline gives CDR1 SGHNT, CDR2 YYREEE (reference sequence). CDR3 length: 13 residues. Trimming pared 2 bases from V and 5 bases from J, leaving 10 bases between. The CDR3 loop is CASSLGQGETQYF. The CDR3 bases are TGTGCCAGCAGCTTAGGCCAGGGCGAGACCCAGTACTTC.

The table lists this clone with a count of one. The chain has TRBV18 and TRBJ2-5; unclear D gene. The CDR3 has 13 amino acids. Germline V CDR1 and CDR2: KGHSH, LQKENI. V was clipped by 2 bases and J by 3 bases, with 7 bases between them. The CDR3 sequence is CASSPMEKETQYF. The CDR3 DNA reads TGTGCCAGCTCACCAATGGAGAAAGAGACCCAGTACTTC.

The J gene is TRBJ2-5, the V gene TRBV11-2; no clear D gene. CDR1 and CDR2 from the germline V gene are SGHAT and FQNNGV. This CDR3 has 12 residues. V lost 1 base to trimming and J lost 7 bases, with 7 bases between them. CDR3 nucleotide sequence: TGTGCCAGCAGCTTAGGGGCGCGGACCCAGTACTTC. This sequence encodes CASSLGARTQYF.

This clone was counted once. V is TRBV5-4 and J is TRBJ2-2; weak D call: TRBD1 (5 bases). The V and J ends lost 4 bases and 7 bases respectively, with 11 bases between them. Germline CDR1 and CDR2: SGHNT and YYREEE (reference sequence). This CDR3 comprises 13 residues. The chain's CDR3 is CASSRDRHGELFF. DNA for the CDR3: TGTGCCAGCAGCCGAGACAGACACGGGGAGCTGTTTTTT.

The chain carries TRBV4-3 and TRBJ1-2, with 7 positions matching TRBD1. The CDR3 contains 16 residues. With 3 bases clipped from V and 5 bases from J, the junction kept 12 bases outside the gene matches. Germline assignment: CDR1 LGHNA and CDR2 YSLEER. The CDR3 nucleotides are TGCGCCAGCAGCCACCAAACCGCGGGACAGATATATGGCTACACCTTC. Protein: CASSHQTAGQIYGYTF.

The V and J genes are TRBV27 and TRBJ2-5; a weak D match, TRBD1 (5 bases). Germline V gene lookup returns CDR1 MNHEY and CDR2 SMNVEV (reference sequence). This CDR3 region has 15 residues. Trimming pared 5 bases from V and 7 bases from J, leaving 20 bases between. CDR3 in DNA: TGTGCCAGCAGTACTACCTACTACAGGTTTGGGACCCAGTACTTC. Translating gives CASSTTYYRFGTQYF.

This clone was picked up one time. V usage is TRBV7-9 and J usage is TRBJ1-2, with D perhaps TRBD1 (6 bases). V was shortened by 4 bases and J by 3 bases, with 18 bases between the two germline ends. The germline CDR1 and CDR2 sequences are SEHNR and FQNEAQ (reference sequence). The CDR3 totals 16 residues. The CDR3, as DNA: TGTGCCAGCAGCTCGGGGGGGACAAGGGGTCACTATGGCTACACCTTC. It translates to CASSSGGTRGHYGYTF. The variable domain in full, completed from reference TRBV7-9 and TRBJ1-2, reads DTGVSQNPRHKITKRGQNVTFRCDPISEHNRLYWYRQTLGQGPEFLTYFQNEAQLEKSRLLSDRFSAERPKGSFSTLEIQRTEQGDSAMYLCASSSGGTRGHYGYTFGSGTRLTVV.